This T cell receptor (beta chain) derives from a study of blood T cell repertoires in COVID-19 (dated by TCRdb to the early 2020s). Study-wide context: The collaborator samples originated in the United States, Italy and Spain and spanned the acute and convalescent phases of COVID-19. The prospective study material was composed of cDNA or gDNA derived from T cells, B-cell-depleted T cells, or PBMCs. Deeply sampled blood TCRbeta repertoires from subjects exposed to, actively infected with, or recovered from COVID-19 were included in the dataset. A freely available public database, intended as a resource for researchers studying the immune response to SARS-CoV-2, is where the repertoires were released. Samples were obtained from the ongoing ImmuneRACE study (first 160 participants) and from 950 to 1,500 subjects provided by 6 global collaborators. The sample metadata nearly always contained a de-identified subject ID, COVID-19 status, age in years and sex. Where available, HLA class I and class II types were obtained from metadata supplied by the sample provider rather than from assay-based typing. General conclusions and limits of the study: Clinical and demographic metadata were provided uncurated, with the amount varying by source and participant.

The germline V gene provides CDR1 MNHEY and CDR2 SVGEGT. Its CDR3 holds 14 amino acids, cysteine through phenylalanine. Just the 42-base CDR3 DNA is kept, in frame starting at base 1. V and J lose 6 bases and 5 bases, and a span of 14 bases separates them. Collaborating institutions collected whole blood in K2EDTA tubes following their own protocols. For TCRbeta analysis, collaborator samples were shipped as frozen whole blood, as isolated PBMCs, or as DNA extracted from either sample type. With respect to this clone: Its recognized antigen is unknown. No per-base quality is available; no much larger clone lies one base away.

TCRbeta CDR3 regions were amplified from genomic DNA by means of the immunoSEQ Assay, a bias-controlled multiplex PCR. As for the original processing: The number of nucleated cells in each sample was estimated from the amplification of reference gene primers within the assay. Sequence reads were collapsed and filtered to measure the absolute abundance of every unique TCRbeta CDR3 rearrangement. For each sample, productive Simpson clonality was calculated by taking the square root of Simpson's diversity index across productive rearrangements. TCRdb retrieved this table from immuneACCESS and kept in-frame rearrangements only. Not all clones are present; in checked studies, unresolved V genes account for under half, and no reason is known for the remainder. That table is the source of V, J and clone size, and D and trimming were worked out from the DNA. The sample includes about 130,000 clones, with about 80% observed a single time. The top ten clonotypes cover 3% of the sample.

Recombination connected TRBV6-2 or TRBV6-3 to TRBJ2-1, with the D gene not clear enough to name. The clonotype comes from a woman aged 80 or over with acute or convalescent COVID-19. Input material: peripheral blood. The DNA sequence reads TGTGCCAGCAGCCGTCGGGTAGCCCACAATGAGCAGTTCTTC. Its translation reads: CASSRRVAHNEQFF.